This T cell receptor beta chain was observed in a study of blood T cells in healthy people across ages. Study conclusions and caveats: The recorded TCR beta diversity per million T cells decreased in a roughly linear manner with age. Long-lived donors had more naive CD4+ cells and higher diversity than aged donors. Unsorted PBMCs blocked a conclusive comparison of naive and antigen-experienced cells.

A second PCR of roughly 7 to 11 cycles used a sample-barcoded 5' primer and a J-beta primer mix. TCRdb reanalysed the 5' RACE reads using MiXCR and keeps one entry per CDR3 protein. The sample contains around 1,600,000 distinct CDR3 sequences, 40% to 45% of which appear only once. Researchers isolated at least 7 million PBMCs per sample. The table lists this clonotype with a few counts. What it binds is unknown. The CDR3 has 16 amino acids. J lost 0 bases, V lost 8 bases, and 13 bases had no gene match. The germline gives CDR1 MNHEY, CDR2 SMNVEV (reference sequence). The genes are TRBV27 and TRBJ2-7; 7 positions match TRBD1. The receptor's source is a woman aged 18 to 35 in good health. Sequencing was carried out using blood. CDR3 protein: CASSHTTGTASYEQYF. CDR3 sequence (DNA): TGTGCCAGCTCCCATACGACCGGGACAGCCTCCTACGAGCAGTACTTC.